Below, 27 T cell receptor beta chains from the same sample are listed, as sequenced in a study of blood T cell repertoires in COVID-19. TCRdb keeps only in-frame clones here, not all; method: immunoSEQ multiplex PCR. This sample has about 300,000 clones; approximately 85% occur once, and the top ten carry 13%. The sample comprised peripheral blood. The receptor source for this set is a human donor in a cohort sampled during active COVID-19.

The V gene is TRBV11-3, the J gene TRBJ2-1, with D tentatively TRBD2 (6 bases). Deletions cut 0 bases from V and 7 bases from J, with 13 bases between. Germline V gene data show CDR1 as SGHNT and CDR2 as YENEEA. CDR3 length: 15 amino acids. As DNA, the CDR3 is TGTGCCAGCAGCTTAGATGGACGGGAGCCGAATGAGCAGTTCTTC. This encodes CASSLDGREPNEQFF.

The rearrangement joins TRBV7-8 to TRBJ2-2; 10 positions match TRBD2. The CDR3 consists of 20 residues. V shed 2 bases, J shed 4 bases, and the junction held 16 bases outside the gene matches. Germline CDR1 and CDR2: SGHVS and FQNEAQ. CDR3 amino acids: CASSLSWAGLAFKSTGELFF. The CDR3 region has the DNA TGTGCCAGCAGCTTAAGTTGGGCGGGACTAGCGTTTAAATCCACCGGGGAGCTGTTTTTT.

The chain joins TRBV11-2 to TRBJ2-2, with 15 bases fitting TRBD2. The J segment lost 1 base and the V segment lost 4 bases, leaving 7 bases of the junction unmatched. The length of the CDR3 is 19 residues. CDR1 and CDR2 from the germline V gene are SGHAT and FQNNGV. The CDR3 loop reads CASSSGTSGRWWNTGELFF. CDR3 coding DNA: TGTGCCAGCAGCTCCGGGACTAGCGGGAGGTGGTGGAACACCGGGGAGCTGTTTTTT.

This clone was recorded at least ten times. The rearrangement joins TRBV18 to TRBJ2-1, with D possibly TRBD2 on 5 matching bases. The germline V and J ends were trimmed by 10 bases and 7 bases, with 14 bases remaining between them. The CDR3 is made up of 12 amino acids. Germline CDR1 is KGHSH and CDR2 is LQKENI. CDR3 protein: CATSSASNEQFF. The CDR3 DNA sequence: TGTGCCACCAGTAGCGCCTCAAATGAGCAGTTCTTC.

V usage is TRBV28 and J usage is TRBJ1-4; D is undetermined. The CDR3 has 15 amino acids. V was pared by 6 bases and J by 0 bases, with 11 bases between. Germline-derived CDR1 and CDR2 are MDHEN and SYDVKM. CDR3 nucleotides: TGTGCCAGCAGCTCCCCGGTGACAACTAATGAAAAACTGTTTTTT. This gives the protein CASSSPVTTNEKLFF.

The chain couples TRBV18 to TRBJ2-2, with 8 bases aligning to TRBD2. V gave up 6 bases and J gave up 1 base; unmatched junction bases: 4. In germline, CDR1 is KGHSH, CDR2 LQKENI. The CDR3 length is 15 residues. The CDR3 is CASSSGLGNTGELFF. DNA for the CDR3: TGTGCCAGCTCGTCGGGACTAGGGAACACCGGGGAGCTGTTTTTT.

This clone was observed once. The rearrangement uses TRBV7-2 and TRBJ1-1, with D perhaps matching TRBD1 (5 bases). Germline-derived CDR1 and CDR2 are SGHTA and FQGNSA. The CDR3 has 15 residues. V shed 1 base and J shed 1 base, with 10 bases lying between them. For the CDR3, the DNA is TGTGCCAGCAGCTTAGGTGCAACAGGGAACACTGAAGCTTTCTTT. It encodes CASSLGATGNTEAFF.

This chain connects TRBV5-1 to TRBJ2-3, with 9 bases lining up with TRBD2. Germline V gives CDR1 SGHRS, CDR2 YFSETQ. This CDR3 is 13 amino acids long. The ends lost 3 bases at V and 6 bases at J; junction bases unmatched: 2. The CDR3 here is CASSSREGDTQYF. Written as DNA, the CDR3 is TGCGCCAGCAGCTCGCGGGAGGGGGATACGCAGTATTTT.

The rearrangement links TRBV20-1 to TRBJ2-7; 8 nucleotides match TRBD1. The CDR3 is made up of 11 amino acids. V gave up 7 bases and J gave up 6 bases; unmatched junction bases: 5. CDR1 and CDR2 (germline): DFQATT, SNEGSKA (reference sequence). The CDR3 here is CSVGQGAEQYF. CDR3 in DNA: TGCAGTGTTGGACAGGGAGCCGAGCAGTACTTC.

With respect to this clone: One end of the junction varies from germline; a read error may be responsible. The chain joins TRBV7-2 to TRBJ2-1, with TRBD2 matching 15 bases. The CDR3 has 19 amino acids. Germline CDR1 and CDR2: SGHTA and FQGNSA. Here the CDR3 DNA reads TGTGCCAGCAGGTTAGAGGGACTAGCGGGAGGTGGTTCCTACAATGAGCAGTTCTTC. This translates into CASRLEGLAGGGSYNEQFF. Full variable domain (missing parts from reference TRBV7-2 and TRBJ2-1): GAGVSQSPSNKVTEKGKDVELRCDPISGHTALYWYRQSLGQGLEFLIYFQGNSAPDKSGLPSDRFSAERTGGSVSTLTIQRTQQEDSAVYLCASRLEGLAGGGSYNEQFFGPGTRLTVL.

The rearrangement links TRBV28 to TRBJ1-2, with a weak D call TRBD1 (5 bases). CDR3 length: 17 residues. Between the trimmed V and J ends, which lost 6 bases and 5 bases, there was a span of 25 bases. The germline CDR1 and CDR2 sequences are MDHEN and SYDVKM. CDR3 sequence (DNA): TGTGCCAGCAGCCCCTTGGGAGGGGTGGAGAGGAAGTATGGCTACACCTTC. It specifies CASSPLGGVERKYGYTF.

CDR3 sequence reads: CASSEMGGRWADTQYF. In DNA form, the CDR3 reads TGTGCCAGCAGTGAAATGGGCGGGAGGTGGGCAGATACGCAGTATTTT. The V call is TRBV25-1, the J call TRBJ2-3; 8 bases fit TRBD2. With V trimmed by 2 bases and J by 4 bases, 8 bases remained unmatched. Germline CDR1 and CDR2: MGHDK and SYGVNS. The CDR3 covers 16 residues.

The gene calls are TRBV3-1 (or the pseudogene TRBV3-2) and TRBJ1-2; D gene ambiguous. The CDR3 has 12 residues. CDR1 is LGHDT, CDR2 YNNKEL, per germline (reference sequence). V was clipped by 3 bases and J by 4 bases, with 6 bases between them. CDR3 DNA sequence: TGTGCCAGCAGCCAGTTGAGCTATGGCTACACCTTC. This codes for CASSQLSYGYTF.

The chain carries TRBV25-1 and TRBJ2-5; 14 bases fit TRBD2. This CDR3 has 17 residues. Germline trimming cut 4 bases from V and 2 bases from J; bases unmatched to any gene: 6. Germline values: CDR1 MGHDK, CDR2 SYGVNS. CDR3 amino acids: CASSGLAGGWGQETQYF. Here the CDR3 DNA reads TGTGCCAGCAGTGGACTAGCGGGAGGGTGGGGGCAAGAGACCCAGTACTTC.

The rearrangement links TRBV11-2 to TRBJ1-6; 9 bases fit TRBD1. The CDR3 loop spans 17 amino acids. V lost 4 bases and J lost 10; bases outside the gene matches: 14. Germline loops: CDR1 SGHAT, CDR2 FQNNGV. The CDR3 coding sequence is TGTGCCAGCAGCTCAAAACGAACCGGGACAGGGAGATCACCCCTCCACTTT. Its protein product is CASSSKRTGTGRSPLHF.

The chain links TRBV9 to TRBJ1-4, with D possibly TRBD1 on 5 matching bases. Per germline, CDR1 SGDLS and CDR2 YYNGEE. The CDR3 sequence is 15 residues long. Trimming shortened V by 4 bases and J by 2 bases, and 12 bases separated the two germline ends. CDR3 nucleotides: TGTGCCAGCAGCTTGGGGACTGGGACTAATGAAAAACTGTTTTTT. It encodes CASSLGTGTNEKLFF.

The chain carries TRBV20-1 and TRBJ2-7; 8 bases are a match to TRBD1. Germline CDR1 DFQATT, CDR2 SNEGSKA (reference sequence). The V and J ends lost 3 bases and 8 bases, in that order; junction bases with no gene match: 12. This CDR3 has 14 amino acids. This CDR3 reads CSASPQGDGGKQYF. The DNA for the CDR3 is TGCAGTGCTAGTCCACAGGGGGATGGGGGCAAGCAGTACTTC.

This chain links TRBV5-6 with TRBJ2-7; 7 bases align to TRBD2. The CDR3 covers 15 residues. From germline, CDR1 is SGHDT and CDR2 YYEEEE. V lost 4 bases and J lost 0; bases outside the gene matches: 7. CDR3 nucleotides: TGTGCCAGCAGCGCCGGACTAGTTGGCTCCTACGAGCAGTACTTC. This translates into CASSAGLVGSYEQYF. Full variable domain (missing parts from reference TRBV5-6 and TRBJ2-7): DAGVTQSPTHLIKTRGQQVTLRCSPKSGHDTVSWYQQALGQGPQFIFQYYEEEERQRGNFPDRFSGHQFPNYSSELNVNALLLGDSALYLCASSAGLVGSYEQYFGPGTRLTVT.

The V and J genes are TRBV9 and TRBJ2-1; weak D call: TRBD1 (6 bases). Trimming shortened V by 4 bases and J by 2 bases, and 10 bases separated the two germline ends. The germline V gene has CDR1 SGDLS and CDR2 YYNGEE. This CDR3 contains 14 residues. CDR3 loop: CASSHRVTYNEQFF. The CDR3 region has the DNA TGTGCCAGCAGCCACAGGGTTACCTACAATGAGCAGTTCTTC.

The genes are TRBV28 and TRBJ2-6; 8 bases fit TRBD1. The ends lost 6 bases at V and 1 base at J; junction bases unmatched: 2. The germline gives CDR1 MDHEN, CDR2 SYDVKM. The CDR3 runs to 15 residues. The DNA for the CDR3 is TGTGCCAGCAGCAGGACAGGGTCTGGGGCCAACGTCCTGACTTTC. Translation: CASSRTGSGANVLTF.

The chain combines TRBV5-4 with TRBJ1-1; D call uncertain. Trimming cost V 4 bases and J 0 bases, with 7 bases left between them. CDR1 is SGHNT and CDR2 is YYREEE in the germline V gene (reference sequence). CDR3 size: 13 residues. The CDR3 sequence: CASSPDLNTEAFF. CDR3 sequence (DNA): TGTGCCAGCAGCCCGGACTTGAACACTGAAGCTTTCTTT.

The chain joins TRBV5-4 to TRBJ2-7; TRBD2 is a possible D gene (5 bases). CDR1 is SGHNT, CDR2 YYREEE, per germline (reference sequence). The CDR3 runs to 13 residues. The ends were cut back, 4 bases at V and 2 bases at J, with 10 bases in the middle. CDR3 bases: TGTGCCAGCAGCACTAGTCAACCCTACGAGCAGTACTTC. This codes for CASSTSQPYEQYF.

This chain joins TRBV30 and TRBJ2-5; D is perhaps TRBD2 (6 bases). V lost 2 bases and J lost 5, with 15 bases in between. The CDR3 has 14 residues. Germline-derived CDR1 and CDR2 are GTSNPN and SVGIG (reference sequence). The CDR3 DNA is TGTGCCTGGAGTTGGCCTAGCCTAGCGGAGACCCAGTACTTC. It encodes CAWSWPSLAETQYF.

The rearrangement links TRBV2 to TRBJ2-7; 15 bases map to TRBD2. The CDR3 covers 15 residues. Germline CDR1 SNHLY, CDR2 FYNNEI. V lost 6 bases and J lost 6; bases outside the gene matches: 6. Here the CDR3 reads CASRPGLAGGGEQYF. The CDR3 region has the DNA TGTGCCAGCAGGCCGGGACTAGCGGGAGGAGGCGAGCAGTACTTC.

This clone was recorded a few times. This chain joins TRBV7-9 and TRBJ2-3; 7 nucleotides agree with TRBD1. CDR1 and CDR2 (germline): SEHNR, FQNEAQ (reference sequence). The CDR3 runs 14 residues. Trimming cost V 5 bases and J 2 bases; bases outside gene matches: 4. The CDR3 coding sequence is TGTGCCAGCAGCACCGGGACAGCCACAGATACGCAGTATTTT. Its translation: CASSTGTATDTQYF.

This clone appeared once. The J gene is TRBJ2-5, the V gene TRBV4-1, with TRBD2 as a possible D gene (5 bases). Germline assignment: CDR1 MGHRA and CDR2 YSYEKL. The CDR3 has 13 residues. V gave up 0 bases and J gave up 7 bases, with 9 bases separating them. The CDR3 DNA reads as TGCGCCAGCAGCCAAGACTTGGGAGCGACCCAGTACTTC. The encoded protein is CASSQDLGATQYF.

V and J are TRBV5-6 and TRBJ2-7; D unclear. Looked up from germline, CDR1 is SGHDT and CDR2 is YYEEEE. The CDR3 is 15 residues long. Trimming stripped 0 bases from V and 2 bases from J, with 12 bases between. CDR3: CASSLAPDFPYEQYF. The CDR3 DNA reads as TGTGCCAGCAGCTTGGCTCCCGACTTCCCCTACGAGCAGTACTTC. Using reference TRBV5-6 and TRBJ2-7 for the parts outside the CDR3, the full variable domain is DAGVTQSPTHLIKTRGQQVTLRCSPKSGHDTVSWYQQALGQGPQFIFQYYEEEERQRGNFPDRFSGHQFPNYSSELNVNALLLGDSALYLCASSLAPDFPYEQYFGPGTRLTVT.